The T cell receptor beta chain described here comes from a study of blood T cell repertoires in COVID-19. Study information: Researchers got acute and convalescent COVID-19 samples from the United States, Italy and Spain. In each case, the material was cDNA or gDNA derived from T cells, B-cell-depleted T cells, or PBMCs.

The CDR3 has 16 residues. Trimming took off 5 bases at V and 3 bases at J, with 19 bases between the two ends. Germline-derived CDR1 and CDR2 are SGHTA and FQGNSA. In the source study's methods: Estimation of nucleated cell counts relied on the amplification of reference gene primers. This table comes from immunoSEQ multiplex PCR, and its TCRdb copy is limited to in-frame clones, with some not included. Clonal size and the V and J genes are those of that table, whereas D and trimming came from the DNA. The sample lists 150,000 to 200,000 clones; roughly 82% were seen once. The specimen sequenced was peripheral blood. This clonotype originated in a woman in her 30s with acute or convalescent COVID-19. V usage is TRBV7-2 and J usage is TRBJ1-1; tentatively, D is TRBD1 (5 bases). The CDR3 region has the DNA TGTGCCAGCAGCCCACGCCGGGGGGGGTCCTACACTGAAGCTTTCTTT. Translating gives CASSPRRGGSYTEAFF.